The rows below give T cell receptor beta chains drawn from one sample of a study of preoperative IRX-2 immunotherapy in early breast cancer. Generated by immunoSEQ multiplex PCR, the TCRdb table keeps only in-frame clones and is missing some. Here the sample spans approximately 30,000 clones, 90% to 95% being singletons. This specimen was collected from a patient treated with IRX-2 immunotherapy. These receptors all stem from a human donor with breast cancer. Both conserved end residues are part of each CDR3. A D gene is named only where the DNA matches it firmly. Size is omitted from some rows. Given values are once, few, many or a class for expanded clones.

>TRBJ2-1|.|TRBV5-8|.
CASSFLGRGGYNEQFF
TGTGCCAGCAGCTTCCTGGGCAGGGGGGGGTACAATGAGCAGTTCTTC
>TRBJ2-1|.|TRBV5-1|.
CASTPSGGTYNEQFF
TGCGCCAGCACCCCCTCTGGCGGAACCTACAATGAGCAGTTCTTC
>TRBJ2-5|.|TRBV7-6|.
CASSLKETQYF
TGTGCCAGCAGCTTAAAAGAGACCCAGTACTTC
>TRBJ1-5|.|TRBV12-5|TRBD1
CASGQGGNQPQHF
TGTGCTAGTGGGCAGGGGGGCAATCAGCCCCAGCATTTT
>TRBJ2-7|once|TRBV27|.
CASRGLFGQYF
TGTGCCAGCAGGGGACTTTTTGGGCAGTACTTC
>TRBJ1-1|.|TRBV6-1|.
CASSEVAFLNTEAFF
TGTGCCAGCAGTGAAGTCGCATTTCTGAACACTGAAGCTTTCTTT
>TRBJ2-5|.|TRBV6-5|.
CVASGNQETQYF
TGTGTTGCGTCGGGAAACCAAGAGACCCAGTACTTC
>TRBJ2-7|.|TRBV10-2|.
CASSAHIAPYEQYF
TGCGCCAGCAGCGCTCACATTGCGCCCTACGAGCAGTACTTC
>TRBJ2-3|.|TRBV5-4|.
CASSLEEADTQYF
TGTGCCAGCAGCTTGGAAGAAGCAGATACGCAGTATTTT
>TRBJ2-1|.|TRBV4-1|.
CASSQEERAINNEQFF
TGCGCCAGCAGCCAAGAAGAAAGGGCCATCAACAATGAGCAGTTCTTC
>TRBJ2-2|.|TRBV15|.
CATSSNRGTGWTGELFF
TGTGCCACCAGCAGTAACCGGGGAACAGGGTGGACCGGGGAGCTGTTTTTT
>TRBJ1-6|once|TRBV4-1|.
CASSTSPGTGGSPLHF
TGCGCCAGCAGCACCTCACCCGGGACCGGGGGTTCACCCCTCCACTTT
>TRBJ1-3|.|TRBV7-2|.
CASSSWALAGNTIYF
TGTGCCAGCAGCTCTTGGGCTTTGGCTGGAAACACCATATATTTT
>TRBJ2-5|.|TRBV9|TRBD2
CASSVEGGYQETQYF
TGTGCCAGCAGCGTAGAGGGAGGGTATCAAGAGACCCAGTACTTC
>TRBJ1-4|.|TRBV19|.
CASSIGRPEKLFF
TGTGCCAGTAGTATAGGGCGACCCGAAAAACTGTTTTTT
>TRBJ1-6|.|TRBV28|TRBD1
CASRPRTGSYNSPLHF
TGTGCCAGCAGGCCTCGGACAGGCTCCTATAATTCACCCCTCCACTTT
>TRBJ2-7|.|TRBV4-1|.
CASSHLFAKIDGQYF
TGCGCCAGCAGCCACCTCTTTGCTAAGATCGACGGGCAGTACTTC
>TRBJ1-5|.|TRBV5-1|.
CASSLDGNQPQHF
TGCGCCAGCAGCTTAGATGGCAATCAGCCCCAGCATTTT
>TRBJ1-2|.|TRBV4-1|.
CASSQDRNNYGYTF
TGCGCCAGCAGCCAAGATCGGAACAACTATGGCTACACCTTC
>TRBJ2-6|.|TRBV11-2|.
CASSRTYGTSGANVLTF
TGTGCCAGCAGCCGTACGTACGGCACCTCTGGGGCCAACGTCCTGACTTTC
>TRBJ2-7|.|TRBV5-1|.
CASSFAEFYEQYF
TGCGCCAGCAGCTTTGCGGAATTCTACGAGCAGTACTTC
>TRBJ2-1|.|TRBV27|TRBD2
CASSVNRLAGGKFF
TGTGCCAGCAGTGTTAACCGACTAGCGGGGGGGAAATTCTTC
>TRBJ2-1|once|TRBV18|.
CASSHSYGNEQFF
TGTGCCAGCTCACATTCCTACGGGAATGAGCAGTTCTTC
>TRBJ2-7|.|TRBV7-3|TRBD1
CASSFGTGVGEQYF
TGTGCCAGCAGCTTTGGGACAGGGGTAGGCGAGCAGTACTTC
>TRBJ1-5|.|TRBV28|.
CASSLFRNQPQHF
TGTGCCAGCAGTTTATTTCGGAATCAGCCCCAGCATTTT
>TRBJ2-7|few|TRBV6-5|.
CASRQREAYEQYF
TGTGCCAGCCGCCAGAGGGAAGCCTACGAGCAGTACTTC
>TRBJ2-6|once|TRBV4-2|.
CASSPSDSLSGANVLTF
TGTGCCAGCAGCCCAAGCGACAGCCTCTCTGGGGCCAACGTCCTGACTTTC
>TRBJ1-6|.|TRBV2|TRBD1
CASSKGQGAYSPLHF
TGTGCCAGCTCAAAAGGGCAGGGGGCATATTCACCCCTCCACTTT
>TRBJ2-6|.|TRBV19|TRBD1
CASSSDRAGANVLTF
TGTGCCAGTAGTAGCGACAGGGCTGGGGCCAACGTCCTGACTTTC
>TRBJ1-2|.|TRBV5-1|.
CASRSGGGTNYGYTF
TGCGCCAGCAGATCGGGAGGGGGGACTAACTATGGCTACACCTTC
>TRBJ2-2|.|TRBV25-1|.
CASSESGWRANTGELFF
TGTGCCAGCAGTGAATCAGGGTGGAGGGCGAACACCGGGGAGCTGTTTTTT
>TRBJ1-2|.|TRBV6-1|.
CASSEAYGYTF
TGTGCCAGCAGTGAAGCTTATGGCTACACCTTC
>TRBJ2-7|.|TRBV5-1|TRBD2
CASSLGGGPYEQYF
TGCGCCAGCAGCTTAGGCGGGGGACCCTACGAGCAGTACTTC
>TRBJ2-3|.|TRBV15|.
CATSRGLFTDTQYF
TGTGCCACCAGCAGGGGACTTTTTACAGATACGCAGTATTTT
>TRBJ2-1|.|TRBV5-1|.
CASSFQTGLYNEQFF
TGCGCCAGCAGCTTCCAGACAGGCCTCTACAATGAGCAGTTCTTC
>TRBJ1-6|few|TRBV2|TRBD1
CATKPGQGASPLHF
TGTGCCACCAAACCGGGACAGGGGGCTTCACCCCTCCACTTT
>TRBJ1-1|.|TRBV18|.
CASSPRRGLLDTEAFF
TGTGCCAGCTCACCAAGGCGGGGTTTGTTGGACACTGAAGCTTTCTTT
>TRBJ1-4|.|TRBV7-2|TRBD1
CASSSQGANEKLFF
TGTGCCAGCAGCTCACAGGGGGCTAATGAAAAACTGTTTTTT
>TRBJ2-7|.|TRBV7-8|.
CATFGQGSNEQYF
TGTGCCACCTTCGGGCAGGGGTCAAACGAGCAGTACTTC
>TRBJ1-2|few|TRBV6-1|TRBD1
CASTLTGVTNGYTF
TGTGCCAGCACCCTGACAGGGGTCACCAATGGCTACACCTTC
>TRBJ2-1|once|TRBV28|TRBD2
CASIRGGLSSYNEQFF
TGTGCCAGCATCCGGGGGGGTCTCAGCTCCTACAATGAGCAGTTCTTC
>TRBJ2-3|.|TRBV6-5|.
CASSYSIGGTDTQYF
TGTGCCAGCAGTTACTCTATCGGGGGAACAGATACGCAGTATTTT
>TRBJ2-7|.|TRBV5-1|.
CASSLTAYTYEQYF
TGCGCCAGCAGCTTGACGGCCTACACCTACGAGCAGTACTTC
>TRBJ2-2|.|TRBV4-1|.
CASSQRGASVTGELFF
TGCGCCAGCAGCCAAAGGGGAGCGTCGGTCACCGGGGAGCTGTTTTTT
>TRBJ2-7|.|TRBV5-1|TRBD1
CASSFGTGPIEQYF
TGCGCCAGCAGCTTCGGGACAGGCCCCATCGAGCAGTACTTC
>TRBJ1-6|.|TRBV7-9|.
CASRRRATGDEALHF
TGTGCCAGCAGGCGGCGGGCCACGGGCGATGAGGCCCTCCACTTT
>TRBJ2-2|.|TRBV5-1|TRBD2
CASSLERGNPNTGELFF
TGCGCCAGCAGCTTGGAGCGGGGGAATCCGAACACCGGGGAGCTGTTTTTT
>TRBJ2-1|.|TRBV7-6|TRBD2
CASSLEPLAYNEQFF
TGTGCCAGCAGCTTAGAACCACTAGCGTACAATGAGCAGTTCTTC
>TRBJ2-3|.|TRBV11-2|.
CASSYRAGTDTQYF
TGTGCCAGCAGCTACAGGGCGGGCACAGATACGCAGTATTTT
>TRBJ1-2|.|TRBV6-5|.
CASSLTDLGGYTF
TGTGCCAGCAGTCTCACGGACTTAGGGGGCTACACCTTC
>TRBJ2-1|.|TRBV5-1|.
CASSSTLNEQFF
TGCGCCAGCAGCTCAACCCTCAATGAGCAGTTCTTC
>TRBJ1-3|.|TRBV19|.
CASSMYPSSGNTIYF
TGTGCCAGTAGTATGTACCCGAGCTCTGGAAACACCATATATTTT
>TRBJ1-4|once|TRBV30|.
CAWGYSNEKLFF
TGTGCCTGGGGGTATTCTAATGAAAAACTGTTTTTT